One sample yielded the 22 T cell receptor beta chains listed below, sequenced in a study of T cell responses to AZD1222 COVID-19 vaccine. Generated by immunoSEQ multiplex PCR, the TCRdb table keeps only in-frame clones and is missing some. Of 150,000 to 190,000 clones detected, 70% to 90% appear once; the ten largest clones hold 6.9%. This specimen was peripheral blood, taken after recovery from COVID-19. These receptors were taken from an adult who had recovered from COVID-19.

Remarks on this clone: This specimen includes other DNA sequences encoding the same CDR3. This chain links TRBV18 with TRBJ1-3; D is uncertain. V was trimmed by 2 bases and J by 0 bases, leaving 5 bases between them. The CDR3 has 14 residues. CDR1 and CDR2 from the germline V gene are KGHSH and LQKENI. The chain's CDR3 is CASSPGFSGNTIYF. For the CDR3, the DNA is TGTGCCAGCTCACCAGGGTTCTCTGGAAACACCATATATTTT.

This clone was counted a few times. This sequence joins TRBV5-4 and TRBJ2-7; 7 bases are a match to TRBD1. Germline CDR1 SGHNT, CDR2 YYREEE (reference sequence). The CDR3 has 14 amino acids. V lost 2 bases, J lost 2 bases, and 4 bases stayed unmatched. CDR3 coding DNA: TGTGCCAGCAGCTTAGACAGGGCCACCTACGAGCAGTACTTC. Protein: CASSLDRATYEQYF.

The chain links TRBV19 to TRBJ2-2, with D possibly TRBD1 on 5 matching bases. The CDR3 loop spans 14 amino acids. V lost 1 base to trimming and J lost 3 bases, with 6 bases between them. From germline, CDR1 is LNHDA and CDR2 SQIVND (reference sequence). In nucleotides, the CDR3 is TGTGCCAGTAGTATAGCCAGGGACACCGGGGAGCTGTTTTTT. It is translated as CASSIARDTGELFF.

This chain joins TRBV2 and TRBJ2-1; a possible D gene is TRBD2 (5 bases). The CDR3 sequence is 11 residues long. The V end was cut by 4 bases, the J end by 8 bases, with 6 bases between. Germline CDR1 reads SNHLY; CDR2 reads FYNNEI. CDR3 in amino acids: CASSGGHEQFF. DNA for the CDR3: TGTGCCAGCAGTGGAGGGCATGAGCAGTTCTTC.

The V and J genes are TRBV28 and TRBJ2-7; D might be TRBD2 (7 bases). The CDR3 spans 13 residues. Per germline, CDR1 MDHEN and CDR2 SYDVKM. Trimming pared 6 bases from V and 6 bases from J, leaving 15 bases between. CDR3 nucleotides: TGTGCCAGCAGCCCCGGGGGGCAGGTCGAGCAGTACTTC. It yields the protein CASSPGGQVEQYF.

The chain uses TRBV5-1 and TRBJ1-1, with D possibly TRBD1 on 5 matching bases. V shed 7 bases and J shed 0 bases, with 13 bases lying between them. The length of the CDR3 is 14 residues. Germline V lookup: CDR1 SGHRS, CDR2 YFSETQ. The DNA of the CDR3 is TGCGCCAGCTACCCAGGGACGATGAACACTGAAGCTTTCTTT. It is translated as CASYPGTMNTEAFF.

CDR3 loop: CASSLGGASNQPQHF. The CDR3 region has the DNA TGTGCCAGCAGCTTAGGGGGGGCTAGCAATCAGCCCCAGCATTTT. The V and J genes are TRBV7-9 and TRBJ1-5; the D gene is possibly TRBD1 (6 bases). V was cut by 1 base and J by 0 bases, with 7 bases left in between. Germline CDR1 reads SEHNR; CDR2 reads FQNEAQ (reference sequence). The CDR3 runs 15 residues.

Only a few counts were recorded for this clone. The sample holds other DNA sequences that translate to the same CDR3. This chain links TRBV28 with TRBJ1-2; D remains unclear. The CDR3 is made up of 11 amino acids. With 3 bases removed from V and 6 bases from J, the gap between germline ends came to 5 bases. In germline, CDR1 is MDHEN, CDR2 SYDVKM. In nucleotides, the CDR3 is TGTGCCAGCAGTTTGCGGGATGGCTACACCTTC. Translation: CASSLRDGYTF.

This clone has just one count. The chain recombines TRBV28 with TRBJ2-7; D might be TRBD1 (6 bases). Germline-derived CDR1 and CDR2 are MDHEN and SYDVKM. This CDR3 has 14 residues. Trimming took off 5 bases at V and 1 base at J, with 12 bases between the two ends. The CDR3 region has the DNA TGTGCCAGCAGTACACAGGGTCCATCCTACGAGCAGTACTTC. This encodes CASSTQGPSYEQYF.

The chain carries TRBV27 and TRBJ1-6, with D unresolved. V shed 4 bases and J shed 1 base, with 14 bases lying between them. The CDR3 has 17 amino acids. CDR1 is MNHEY, CDR2 SMNVEV, per germline (reference sequence). The DNA of the CDR3 is TGTGCCAGCAGTTGGGCGCCGGAGGGATCCTATAATTCACCCCTCCACTTT. Its translation: CASSWAPEGSYNSPLHF.

This chain connects TRBV5-1 to TRBJ2-1, with D tentatively TRBD2 (6 bases). CDR1 is SGHRS and CDR2 is YFSETQ in the germline V gene. The CDR3 is 15 residues long. The V and J ends lost 4 bases and 5 bases respectively, with 16 bases between them. The CDR3 loop reads CASSPRLANDNEQFF. The CDR3 DNA reads as TGCGCCAGCAGCCCTCGCCTAGCGAATGACAATGAGCAGTTCTTC.

V usage is TRBV10-3 and J usage is TRBJ1-1; 10 bases map to TRBD1. Trimming at V came to 5 bases and at J to 5 bases, leaving 8 bases not matched to a gene. Germline V gene lookup returns CDR1 ENHRY and CDR2 SYGVKD. This CDR3 spans 15 amino acids. The CDR3 sequence is CAISQRQGADTEAFF. For the CDR3, the DNA is TGTGCCATCAGTCAGAGACAGGGGGCAGATACTGAAGCTTTCTTT.

The V gene is TRBV15, the J gene TRBJ1-2, with 8 positions matching TRBD1. The junction had 1 base not matched to a gene; V was cut back by 4 bases and J by 3 bases. This CDR3 is 13 amino acids long. From germline, CDR1 is LNHNV and CDR2 YYDKDF (reference sequence). CDR3 protein: CATSNRGDYGYTF. In DNA form, the CDR3 reads TGTGCCACCAGCAACAGGGGGGACTATGGCTACACCTTC.

The rearrangement links TRBV15 to TRBJ1-4; tentative D call: TRBD1 (5 bases). V lost 5 bases, J lost 8 bases, and 18 bases lay in between. The CDR3 loop spans 15 amino acids. Germline-derived CDR1 and CDR2 are LNHNV and YYDKDF (reference sequence). CDR3 DNA: TGTGCCACCAGCGGACAATCCGGGGTAGGGGAAAAACTGTTTTTT. As protein: CATSGQSGVGEKLFF.

The CDR3 loop reads CASSLSLLKAFF. In nucleotides, the CDR3 is TGTGCCAGCAGCTTATCGCTTTTGAAAGCTTTCTTT. The rearrangement links TRBV7-9 to TRBJ1-1; D not resolved. Germline loops: CDR1 SEHNR, CDR2 FQNEAQ (reference sequence). Deletions cut 2 bases from V and 9 bases from J, with 10 bases between. The CDR3 has 12 amino acids.

The J gene is TRBJ1-5, the V gene TRBV6-1; no firm D call. The CDR3 has 11 amino acids. V shed 3 bases and J shed 6 bases, with 3 bases lying between them. Looked up from germline, CDR1 is MNHNS and CDR2 is SASEGT. The CDR3 is CASSDTQPQHF. The CDR3, as DNA: TGTGCCAGCAGTGACACTCAGCCCCAGCATTTT.

The gene calls are TRBV7-2 and TRBJ1-1, with 7 bases lining up with TRBD1. The CDR3 extends over 15 amino acids. Germline V gene sequence: CDR1 SGHTA, CDR2 FQGNSA. Trimming at V came to 4 bases and at J to 1 base, leaving 6 bases not matched to a gene. CDR3 nucleotides: TGTGCCAGCAGCTCTTACAGGGGTGGGAACACTGAAGCTTTCTTT. Protein: CASSSYRGGNTEAFF.

This clone has a handful of counts. The chain joins TRBV5-4 to TRBJ1-5; no reliable D call. The CDR3 totals 16 residues. CDR1 and CDR2 (germline): SGHNT, YYREEE (reference sequence). Trimming left V 1 base short and J 3 bases short, with 14 bases between. In nucleotides, the CDR3 is TGTGCCAGCAGCTTGTACCTCCGGGAGCACAATCAGCCCCAGCATTTT. This sequence encodes CASSLYLREHNQPQHF.

Regarding this clone: A read error may account for a junction end that differs from germline. The chain uses TRBV7-7 and TRBJ1-5, with D possibly TRBD1 on 5 matching bases. Germline CDR1 SSHAT, CDR2 FNYEAQ (reference sequence). The CDR3 consists of 17 residues. The CDR3 DNA reads as TGTGCTAGCAGCTTAGAGAGAACGGGGGAGGATAGTCAGCCCCAGCATTTT. Its protein product is CASSLERTGEDSQPQHF.

The genes are TRBV5-1 and TRBJ2-3; no reliable D call. Trimming removed 0 bases from V and 2 bases from J, with 13 bases in between. Germline CDR1 is SGHRS and CDR2 is YFSETQ. There are 16 residues in the CDR3. The CDR3 bases are TGCGCCAGCAGCTTGGGGACCGTTTTTAACACAGATACGCAGTATTTT. The encoded protein is CASSLGTVFNTDTQYF.

The J gene is TRBJ1-2, the V gene TRBV27; 9 bases match TRBD1. This CDR3 region has 14 residues. Germline assignment: CDR1 MNHEY and CDR2 SMNVEV (reference sequence). Trimming took 4 bases from V and 7 from J; bases not matched to a gene: 7. The CDR3 DNA sequence: TGTGCCAGCAGTTGGACAGGGGTAACGGGTGGCTACACCTTC. It translates to CASSWTGVTGGYTF.

The chain employs TRBV27 and TRBJ1-5, with TRBD1 matching 7 bases. Germline trimming cut 10 bases from V and 0 bases from J; bases unmatched to any gene: 15. The CDR3 runs 17 residues. Looked up from germline, CDR1 is MNHEY and CDR2 is SMNVEV (reference sequence). CDR3 amino acids: CAKPRGTAKYSNQPQHF. CDR3 coding DNA: TGTGCCAAGCCTCGCGGGACAGCTAAGTATAGCAATCAGCCCCAGCATTTT.